This TCR beta chain originates from a study of blood T cell repertoires in COVID-19. On the study more broadly: Sites in the United States, Italy and Spain provided acute and convalescent COVID-19 samples. The cDNA or gDNA used as material had been derived from T cells, B-cell-depleted T cells, or PBMCs.

Per the germline V gene, CDR1 is SGDLS and CDR2 is YYNGEE. The CDR3 totals 14 residues. With 4 bases removed from V and 2 bases from J, the gap between germline ends came to 12 bases. Enrollees, 18 to 89 years old, lived in 24 US areas. Participants' reported clinical history set cohort assignment. Generated by immunoSEQ multiplex PCR, the TCRdb table keeps only in-frame clones and is missing some. Seen here are over 200,000 clones, roughly nine tenths observed once, and the top ten hold approximately 3.3%. This clonotype was sampled from a woman aged 45 to 65 in a cohort exposed to, infected with or recovered from COVID-19 (not recorded which). The chain is built from TRBV9 and TRBJ1-1, with D perhaps matching TRBD1 (6 bases). Sample: PBMCs or T cells enriched from blood (not recorded which). CDR3 sequence: CASSPGQLNTEAFF. The CDR3 DNA reads as TGTGCCAGCAGCCCAGGACAGCTTAACACTGAAGCTTTCTTT.